The clone carrying this T cell receptor beta chain has more than one count but fewer than ten. Its antigen remains unidentified. Sequencing targeted expressed TCRB transcripts, as all isolated RNA had been reverse transcribed. Sequencing was performed with immunoSEQ multiplex PCR; in TCRdb, only in-frame clones are kept and a portion is missing. The table records about 240,000 clones, roughly 13% of them present only once. These data originate in a study of beta chain features in type 1 diabetes. The V end was cut by 6 bases, the J end by 5 bases, with 8 bases between. CDR1 is MNHNY and CDR2 is SVGAGI in the germline V gene (reference sequence). The CDR3 runs to 12 residues. Findings and limits, study-wide: Significant though moderate, a shortening of TCRB CDR3s appeared in all four CD4+ subsets of Type 1 diabetes patients. It was among patients, rather than healthy donors, that naive, central memory and Treg TCRB repertoires appeared more similar.

This chain links TRBV6-6 with TRBJ2-1; D not resolved. The source is a man aged 25 to 40 with type 1 diabetes. The sample taken for sequencing was naive CD4+ T cells from blood. The CDR3 DNA reads TGTGCCAGCAGAATGAGAGACAATGAGCAGTTCTTC. Translation: CASRMRDNEQFF.